Sequencing of this TCR beta chain was carried out in a study of cytomegalovirus exposure and HLA in healthy donors. The PCR was carried out with 60 Vbeta primers and 13 Jbeta primers. In the original processing: Among the unique TCR beta chains that a later analysis counted, about 79 million in all, some 10 million were shared. Some clones are missing from TCRdb's copy, which holds only in-frame ones; the method was immunoSEQ multiplex PCR. The V and J calls and clone size are taken from that table; D and trimming were inferred from the DNA. Counted here are about 120,000 clones, under 85% occurring once; the ten biggest clones make up around 4.8%. Note on this clone: Its antigen is not known.

The CDR3 spans 15 residues. V was pared by 4 bases and J by 4 bases, with 8 bases of the junction left unmatched. Looked up from germline, CDR1 is MDHEN and CDR2 is SYDVKM. Study-wide points: Indistinguishability led to the exclusion of some V segments, TRBV6-2 and TRBV6-3 included. It was reportedly the case that the classifier diagnosed cytomegalovirus status with high specificity and sensitivity.

Sequencing was carried out using PBMCs. This chain uses TRBV28 with TRBJ2-5; 8 bases map to TRBD1. The sequence was obtained from a man aged 25 to 40 in good health and CMV-seropositive. The CDR3, as DNA: TGTGCCAGCAGTTCCCCGACAGGGGTTGGAGAGACCCAGTACTTC. It is translated as CASSSPTGVGETQYF.